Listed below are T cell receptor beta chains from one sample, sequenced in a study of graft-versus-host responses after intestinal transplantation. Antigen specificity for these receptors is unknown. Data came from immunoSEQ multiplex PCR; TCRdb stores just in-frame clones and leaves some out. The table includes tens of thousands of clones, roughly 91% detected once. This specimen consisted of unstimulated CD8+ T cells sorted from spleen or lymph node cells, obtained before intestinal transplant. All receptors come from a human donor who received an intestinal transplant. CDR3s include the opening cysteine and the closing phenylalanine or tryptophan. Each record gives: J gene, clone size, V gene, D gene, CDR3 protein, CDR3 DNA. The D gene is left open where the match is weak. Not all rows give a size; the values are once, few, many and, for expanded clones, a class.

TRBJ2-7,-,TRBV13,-,CASSLVLSYEQYF,TGTGCCAGCAGCTTAGTCCTCTCCTACGAGCAGTACTTC
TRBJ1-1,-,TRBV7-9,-,CASSQTANTEAFF,TGTGCCAGCAGCCAAACAGCGAACACTGAAGCTTTCTTT
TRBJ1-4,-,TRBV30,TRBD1,CAWMDRAAGKLFF,TGTGCCTGGATGGACAGGGCTGCGGGAAAACTGTTTTTT
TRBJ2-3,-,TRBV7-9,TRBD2,CASSSTGGAGIDTQYF,TGTGCCAGCAGCTCAACCGGGGGGGCGGGAATAGATACGCAGTATTTT
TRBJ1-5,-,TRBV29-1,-,CSVDRTGVTNQPQHF,TGCAGCGTTGACAGGACTGGGGTTACCAATCAGCCCCAGCATTTT
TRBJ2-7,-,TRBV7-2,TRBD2,CASSLVAGGTYEQYF,TGTGCCAGCAGCTTAGTAGCGGGGGGGACCTACGAGCAGTACTTC
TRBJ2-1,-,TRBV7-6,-,CASSLEPGGNEQFF,TGTGCCAGCAGCTTGGAACCGGGTGGTAATGAGCAGTTCTTC
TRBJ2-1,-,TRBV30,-,CAWTLSNQGNEQFF,TGTGCCTGGACCCTCTCAAATCAGGGGAATGAGCAGTTCTTC
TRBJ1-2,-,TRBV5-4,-,CASTQGDYGYTF,TGTGCCAGCACCCAGGGTGACTATGGCTACACCTTC
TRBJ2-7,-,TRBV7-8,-,CASSSPGVLGQYF,TGTGCCAGCAGCTCACCGGGGGTTTTGGGGCAGTACTTC
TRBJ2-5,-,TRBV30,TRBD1,CAWGTGGETQYF,TGTGCCTGGGGTACAGGGGGAGAGACCCAGTACTTC
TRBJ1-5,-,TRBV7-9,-,CASSQEPRGAGSNQPQHF,TGTGCCAGCAGCCAGGAACCCCGTGGTGCGGGTAGCAATCAGCCCCAGCATTTT
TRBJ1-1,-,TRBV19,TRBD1,CASSRTGSTEAFF,TGTGCCAGTAGTAGGACAGGGAGCACTGAAGCTTTCTTT
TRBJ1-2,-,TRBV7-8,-,CASSHGQVPGYTF,TGTGCCAGCAGCCACGGACAAGTACCCGGCTACACCTTC
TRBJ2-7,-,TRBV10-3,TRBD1,CAISESWTGAYEQYF,TGTGCCATCAGTGAGTCGTGGACAGGGGCCTACGAGCAGTACTTC
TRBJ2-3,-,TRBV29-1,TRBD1,CSVEGQGTTDTQYF,TGCAGCGTTGAAGGACAGGGTACTACAGATACGCAGTATTTT
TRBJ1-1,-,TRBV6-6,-,CASSYPRGAEAFF,TGTGCCAGCAGTTACCCTCGGGGGGCTGAAGCTTTCTTT
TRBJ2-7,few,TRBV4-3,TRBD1,CASSQGTGTVLYEQYF,TGCGCCAGCAGCCAAGGGACCGGGACAGTACTCTACGAGCAGTACTTC
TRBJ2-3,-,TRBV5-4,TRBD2,CASSLGLAVVTDTQYF,TGTGCCAGCAGCTTGGGGCTAGCGGTCGTCACAGATACGCAGTATTTT
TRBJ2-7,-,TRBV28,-,CASSLTYEQYF,TGTGCCAGCAGCCTAACCTACGAGCAGTACTTC
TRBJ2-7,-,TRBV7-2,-,CASSLALASYEQYF,TGTGCCAGCAGCTTAGCATTAGCCTCCTACGAGCAGTACTTC
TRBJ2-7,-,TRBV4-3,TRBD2,CASSQGTSGAYEQYF,TGCGCCAGCAGCCAAGGGACTAGCGGGGCATACGAGCAGTACTTC
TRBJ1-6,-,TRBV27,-,CASSPYNSPLHF,TGTGCCAGCAGTCCTTATAATTCACCCCTCCACTTT
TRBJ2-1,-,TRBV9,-,CASSGFGDEQFF,TGTGCCAGCAGCGGATTTGGAGATGAGCAGTTCTTC
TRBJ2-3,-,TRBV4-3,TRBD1,CASSQGIGQGTDTQYF,TGCGCCAGCAGCCAAGGTATAGGACAGGGGACAGATACGCAGTATTTT
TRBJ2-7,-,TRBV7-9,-,CASSLGDSYEQYF,TGTGCCAGCAGCTTGGGGGACTCCTACGAGCAGTACTTC
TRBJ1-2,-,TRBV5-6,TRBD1,CASSLVPSGGDYGYTF,TGTGCCAGCAGCTTGGTTCCTTCAGGGGGCGACTATGGCTACACCTTC
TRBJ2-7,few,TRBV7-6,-,CASSPGQNEQYF,TGTGCCAGCAGCCCCGGACAGAACGAGCAGTACTTC
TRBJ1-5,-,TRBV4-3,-,CASSQDWSGNQPQHF,TGCGCCAGCAGCCAAGATTGGTCGGGCAATCAGCCCCAGCATTTT
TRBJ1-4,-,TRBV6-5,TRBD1,CASSPDRRGLFF,TGTGCCAGCAGCCCGGACAGGCGAGGACTGTTTTTT
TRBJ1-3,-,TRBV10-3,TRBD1,CAISETTSTGLSGNTIYF,TGTGCCATCAGTGAGACCACATCGACAGGGCTCTCTGGAAACACCATATATTTT
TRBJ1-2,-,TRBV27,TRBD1,CASSLSGGNYGYTF,TGTGCCAGCAGTTTATCAGGGGGCAACTATGGCTACACCTTC
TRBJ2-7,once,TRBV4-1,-,CASSQDEGRGYEQYF,TGCGCCAGCAGCCAAGATGAGGGGCGGGGATACGAGCAGTACTTC
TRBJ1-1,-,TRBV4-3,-,CASSQDHSGWDTEAFF,TGCGCCAGCAGCCAAGATCACTCAGGGTGGGATACTGAAGCTTTCTTT
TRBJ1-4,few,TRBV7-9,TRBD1,CASSYGQEEEKLFF,TGTGCCAGCAGCTATGGACAGGAAGAGGAAAAACTGTTTTTT
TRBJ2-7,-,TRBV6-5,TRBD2,CASGTTIYEQYF,TGTGCCAGTGGGACTACCATCTACGAGCAGTACTTC
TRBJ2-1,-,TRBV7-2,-,CASSSTDRPEQFF,TGTGCCAGCAGCTCAACCGACAGGCCGGAGCAGTTCTTC
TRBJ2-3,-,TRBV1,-,CTSAGGPREGTDTQYF,TGCACCAGCGCGGGGGGGCCTCGGGAGGGCACAGATACGCAGTATTTT
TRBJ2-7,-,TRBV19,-,CATGDSYEQYF,TGTGCCACGGGTGACAGCTACGAGCAGTACTTC
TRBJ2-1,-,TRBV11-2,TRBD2,CASSPRRGASYNEQFF,TGTGCCAGCAGCCCGCGGCGGGGGGCTTCCTACAATGAGCAGTTCTTC
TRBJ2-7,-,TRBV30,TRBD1,CAWSFGQGAYEQYF,TGTGCCTGGAGTTTTGGCCAGGGGGCCTACGAGCAGTACTTC
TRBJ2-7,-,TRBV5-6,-,CASSSTDHRVGLDYEQYF,TGTGCCAGCAGCTCGACAGATCACAGGGTTGGGCTTGACTACGAGCAGTACTTC
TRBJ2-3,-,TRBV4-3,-,CASSQDRWGGTDTQYF,TGCGCCAGCAGCCAAGATCGATGGGGGGGCACAGATACGCAGTATTTT
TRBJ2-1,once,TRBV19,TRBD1,CASSIRTGTGVHNEQFF,TGTGCCAGTAGTATAAGAACAGGGACAGGGGTCCACAATGAGCAGTTCTTC
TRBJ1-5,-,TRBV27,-,CASSLLGGTNQPQHF,TGTGCCAGCAGTTTATTGGGGGGAACGAATCAGCCCCAGCATTTT
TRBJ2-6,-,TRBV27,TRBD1,CASSLSGTGTSGANVLTF,TGTGCCAGCAGTTTAAGTGGGACAGGGACCTCTGGGGCCAACGTCCTGACTTTC
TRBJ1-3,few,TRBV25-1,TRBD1,CASSVTRGLAGNTIYF,TGTGCCAGCAGTGTTACGAGGGGGCTGGCTGGAAACACCATATATTTT
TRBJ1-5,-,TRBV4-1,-,CASSQDPGLDNQPQHF,TGCGCCAGCAGCCAAGATCCAGGGTTAGACAATCAGCCCCAGCATTTT
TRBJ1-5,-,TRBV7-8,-,CASSLSGYSNQPQHF,TGTGCCAGCAGCTTATCGGGATATAGCAATCAGCCCCAGCATTTT
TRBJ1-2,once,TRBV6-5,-,CASSYSYQGYGYTF,TGTGCCAGCAGTTACTCGTATCAGGGGTATGGCTACACCTTC
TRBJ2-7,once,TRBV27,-,CASTLEGYEQYF,TGTGCCAGCACCCTAGAAGGCTACGAGCAGTACTTC
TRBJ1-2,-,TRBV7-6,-,CASSFPWSYGYTF,TGTGCCAGCAGCTTTCCGTGGAGCTATGGCTACACCTTC
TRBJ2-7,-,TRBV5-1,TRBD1,CASSAGQGYEQYF,TGCGCCAGCAGCGCCGGACAGGGCTACGAGCAGTACTTC
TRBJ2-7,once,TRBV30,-,CAWNLAVPYEQYF,TGTGCCTGGAACCTAGCTGTCCCCTACGAGCAGTACTTC
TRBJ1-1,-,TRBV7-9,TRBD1,CASSAGQGVDTEAFF,TGTGCCAGCAGCGCAGGTCAGGGGGTGGACACTGAAGCTTTCTTT
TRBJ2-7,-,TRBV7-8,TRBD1,CASSLGQGQGSYEQYF,TGTGCCAGCAGCTTAGGTCAGGGACAGGGCTCCTACGAGCAGTACTTC
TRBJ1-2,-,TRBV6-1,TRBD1,CASQRTGGDYGYTF,TGTGCCAGCCAAAGGACAGGGGGTGACTATGGCTACACCTTC
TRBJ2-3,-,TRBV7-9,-,CASSFRDFQDTQYF,TGTGCCAGCAGCTTCCGGGATTTCCAGGATACGCAGTATTTT
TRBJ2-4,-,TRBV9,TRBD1,CASSDQTGGQNIQYF,TGTGCCAGCAGCGATCAGACAGGGGGCCAAAACATTCAGTACTTC